These T cell receptor beta chains were read from a single sample in a study of T cells in Graves' hyperthyroidism and ophthalmopathy. TCRdb processed the multiplex PCR reads anew with MiXCR; each CDR3 protein has one entry. The data hold some 370,000 distinct CDR3 sequences, with more than 12% observed a single time. The sequenced material came from blood. All receptors come from a man between 45 and 60 years old with Graves' ophthalmopathy. Both conserved end residues are part of each CDR3. The D gene is left open where the match is weak. A clone size is listed for some rows: how often the clone was seen (once, few, many), or a class if it is expanded.

TGTGCCAGCAGTCCCCCGGGACCGCGCTACGAGCGGTACTTC | CASSPPGPRYERYF | . | . | TRBJ2-7 | TRBV12-3/TRBV12-4
TGTGCCAGCAGCTTTCAGGGGGCGAGAACTGAAGCTTTCTTT | CASSFQGARTEAFF | many | TRBD1 | TRBJ1-1 | TRBV7-9
TGTGCCAGCAGCGTCTGGGACAGGGGAGAGACCCAGTACTTC | CASSVWDRGETQYF | many | TRBD1 | TRBJ2-5 | TRBV7-8
TGTGCCAGCAGCCTACAGGGGGCAGGAGGAAACACCATATATTTT | CASSLQGAGGNTIYF | few | TRBD1 | TRBJ1-3 | TRBV4-2
TGCAGCGTTGCCGTCCGGGACAGGAACACTGAAGCTTTCTTT | CSVAVRDRNTEAFF | many | TRBD1 | TRBJ1-1 | TRBV29-1
TGTGCCAGCAGCCAAGATCTGTTAAGGCGGAACACTGAAGCTTTCTTT | CASSQDLLRRNTEAFF | many | . | TRBJ1-1 | TRBV3-1
TGCAGTGCTAGAGTTAAGGTGTCTGGCTATGAGCAGTTCTTC | CSARVKVSGYEQFF | many | . | TRBJ2-1 | TRBV20-1
TGTGCCAGCGACTCCGCAGGACATTCGTGGAATTCACCCCTCCACTTT | CASDSAGHSWNSPLHF | many | . | TRBJ1-6 | TRBV2
TGTGCCAGCAGCCGACTAGCGGGAGGGCTCCCTGATACGCAGTATTTT | CASSRLAGGLPDTQYF | many | TRBD2 | TRBJ2-3 | TRBV3-1
TGTGCCAGCTCCCGGTCGGGCGGGAGATCTTCCTACGAGCAGTACTTC | CASSRSGGRSSYEQYF | few | TRBD2 | TRBJ2-7 | TRBV18
TGTGCCAGCAGCTTAGTCCTAGCGGGAGGAAGTGAGCAGTTCTTC | CASSLVLAGGSEQFF | many | TRBD2 | TRBJ2-1 | TRBV11-1
TGTGCCAGCTCACCTTTGGTCGGGACAGGAGGCTACAATGAGCAGTTCTTC | CASSPLVGTGGYNEQFF | many | TRBD1 | TRBJ2-1 | TRBV18
TGTGCCTGGGGGGCGGGAGGGCCTTATGAGCAGTTCTTC | CAWGAGGPYEQFF | many | TRBD2 | TRBJ2-1 | TRBV30
TGTGCCAGCAGCCGGACAGGGACCAACACAGATACGCAGTATTTT | CASSRTGTNTDTQYF | . | TRBD1 | TRBJ2-3 | TRBV5-4
TGTGCCAGCAGCTTGAACCTTGGGACAGATAGCAATCAGCCCCAGCATTTT | CASSLNLGTDSNQPQHF | many | TRBD1 | TRBJ1-5 | TRBV5-8
TGTGCCAGCCTCCGGGACAGGGGTGGTGAGCAGTTCTTC | CASLRDRGGEQFF | many | TRBD1 | TRBJ2-1 | TRBV11-3
TGTGCCAGCAAAAGGGGAGGCGGGAGGGCTGGAAATGAGCAGTTCTTC | CASKRGGGRAGNEQFF | many | TRBD2 | TRBJ2-1 | TRBV27
TGTGCCAGCAGCCGATGGGACACTGAAGCTTTCTTT | CASSRWDTEAFF | many | . | TRBJ1-1 | TRBV3-1
TGTGCCAGCAGCCAGGGACTAGCGGGACTTGGTACGCAGTATTTT | CASSQGLAGLGTQYF | many | TRBD2 | TRBJ2-3 | TRBV3-1
TGTGCCACCAGTGACCTGGACTACGAGAGGGGGGAGCTGTTTTTT | CATSDLDYERGELFF | . | . | TRBJ2-2 | TRBV24-1
TGTGCCAGCAGCCAAGTGCGTGGACCCCTGAACACTGAAGCTTTCTTT | CASSQVRGPLNTEAFF | many | . | TRBJ1-1 | TRBV3-1
TGTGCCAGCAGTTTATCAGGGCAAAACATTCAGTACTTC | CASSLSGQNIQYF | many | . | TRBJ2-4 | TRBV27
TGCAGCGTAGGGACAGGGACCCACAATGAGCAGTTCTTC | CSVGTGTHNEQFF | . | TRBD1 | TRBJ2-1 | TRBV29-1
TGTGCCAGCGGTCCAGCGGGAGGGACGCATTCCAGGGAGCTGTTTTTT | CASGPAGGTHSRELFF | . | TRBD2 | TRBJ2-2 | TRBV27
TGTGCCAGCAGCTTAGGCCTCGGCGGCCGGAACACCATATATTTT | CASSLGLGGRNTIYF | few | . | TRBJ1-3 | TRBV7-8
TGCAGTGCTAGAGATGGGGGGATACCGGGATACCTGAAGGAGACCCAGTACTTC | CSARDGGIPGYLKETQYF | many | . | TRBJ2-5 | TRBV20-1